A selection of T cell receptor beta chains follows, all from one sample in a study of immune heterogeneity within non-small cell lung tumors. TCRdb called the multiplex PCR reads again in MiXCR, with one record for every CDR3 protein. The data contain approximately 19,000 distinct CDR3 sequences, over 25% of them singletons. The sequencing input was lung tumor tissue. The source of these receptors is a man aged 35 to 55 with non-small cell lung cancer. Both conserved end residues are part of each CDR3. D genes are given only for firm matches. Some rows have no size entry. The others give once, few or many, or a class for an expanded clone.

V	J	D	size	CDR3	DNA
TRBV20-1	TRBJ2-3	TRBD2	few	CSAGLAGGGDTQYF	TGCAGTGCTGGACTAGCGGGAGGTGGAGATACGCAGTATTTT
TRBV20-1	TRBJ2-7	TRBD2	many	CSAPGGYEQYF	TGCAGTGCTCCGGGAGGGTACGAGCAGTACTTC
TRBV4-2	TRBJ2-1	NA	NA	CASSQDTASKGWGEQFF	TGTGCCAGCAGCCAAGACACAGCGTCCAAAGGGTGGGGTGAGCAGTTCTTC
TRBV20-1	TRBJ2-1	TRBD2	many	CSARGLAVNEQFF	TGCAGTGCTAGGGGACTAGCGGTTAATGAGCAGTTCTTC
TRBV12-3/TRBV12-4	TRBJ1-3	NA	many	CASRSDQGTGNTIYF	TGTGCCAGCAGGTCGGATCAGGGGACTGGAAACACCATATATTTT
TRBV19	TRBJ1-6	TRBD1	NA	CASSISGTANSPLHF	TGTGCCAGTAGTATAAGCGGGACAGCCAATTCACCCCTCCACTTT
TRBV24-1	TRBJ1-5	NA	many	CATSDSSGGNQPQHF	TGTGCCACCAGTGATTCTTCAGGGGGCAATCAGCCCCAGCATTTT
TRBV6-1	TRBJ2-1	NA	many	CASSEIQDYNEQFF	TGTGCCAGCAGTGAAATACAGGACTACAATGAGCAGTTCTTC
TRBV7-2	TRBJ2-1	NA	NA	CASSLGGGSYNEQFF	TGTGCCAGCAGCTTAGGAGGGGGCTCCTACAATGAGCAGTTCTTC
TRBV6-1	TRBJ2-3	TRBD2	many	CASSPNLIAGSTDTQYF	TGTGCCAGCAGTCCGAATTTGATAGCGGGAAGCACAGATACGCAGTATTTT
TRBV7-9	TRBJ1-6	NA	few	CASSLGNRDPLHF	TGTGCCAGCAGCTTAGGGAACAGGGATCCCCTCCACTTT
TRBV7-9	TRBJ1-3	TRBD1	NA	CASSRDSHSGNTIYF	TGTGCCAGCAGTCGGGACAGCCACTCTGGAAACACCATATATTTT
TRBV11-2	TRBJ2-7	NA	many	CASSFGSYEQYF	TGTGCCAGCAGCTTCGGATCGTACGAGCAGTACTTC
TRBV6-2/TRBV6-3	TRBJ2-6	NA	medium-sized	CASTKPDTSSGANVLTF	TGTGCCAGCACCAAACCGGACACCTCTTCTGGGGCCAACGTCCTGACTTTC
TRBV19	TRBJ2-1	TRBD2	NA	CASSEGTSVYNEQFF	TGTGCCAGTAGTGAGGGGACTAGCGTTTACAATGAGCAGTTCTTC
TRBV19	TRBJ1-5	NA	medium-sized	CASSVQGSNQPQHF	TGTGCCAGTAGTGTTCAGGGCAGCAATCAGCCCCAGCATTTT
TRBV2	TRBJ2-3	TRBD2	NA	CASSPPGLGTDTQYF	TGTGCCAGCAGTCCCCCGGGACTAGGTACAGATACGCAGTATTTT
TRBV11-3	TRBJ2-2	TRBD1	few	CASSTRQGEGTGELFF	TGTGCCAGCAGCACCAGACAGGGTGAGGGCACCGGGGAGCTGTTTTTT
TRBV11-2	TRBJ2-3	NA	NA	CASSPRRSTDTQYF	TGTGCCAGCAGCCCGCGACGTAGCACAGATACGCAGTATTTT
TRBV19	TRBJ2-7	TRBD2	few	CASSIGTSGTQQYF	TGTGCCAGTAGTATTGGGACTAGCGGGACTCAGCAGTACTTC
TRBV19	TRBJ1-3	NA	many	CASQIAPAGNTIYF	TGTGCCAGTCAGATAGCTCCTGCAGGAAACACCATATATTTT
TRBV3-1	TRBJ1-1	NA	few	CASSQGARAFF	TGTGCCAGCAGCCAAGGGGCCAGAGCTTTCTTT
TRBV19	TRBJ2-7	TRBD1	many	CASSGTGGNGEQYF	TGTGCCAGTAGTGGTACAGGGGGCAACGGCGAGCAGTACTTC
TRBV5-1	TRBJ2-1	NA	NA	CASSAWGEARDEQFF	TGCGCCAGCAGCGCCTGGGGGGAGGCAAGGGATGAGCAGTTCTTC
TRBV4-1	TRBJ2-1	NA	many	CASRGGGGSDNEQFF	TGCGCCAGCAGAGGGGGTGGCGGGAGTGACAATGAGCAGTTCTTC
TRBV14	TRBJ1-6	NA	few	CASSLNRGNSPLHF	TGTGCCAGCAGCCTTAATCGCGGGAATTCACCCCTCCACTTT
TRBV20-1	TRBJ2-1	NA	NA	CSAPRDSGNEQFF	TGCAGTGCTCCTCGGGATAGCGGAAATGAGCAGTTCTTC
TRBV18	TRBJ1-4	NA	NA	CASSATNEKLFF	TGTGCCAGCTCAGCTACTAATGAAAAACTGTTTTTT
TRBV6-1	TRBJ2-7	NA	many	CASSEAGPGDKQYF	TGTGCCAGCAGTGAAGCAGGGCCAGGGGACAAGCAGTACTTC
TRBV6-6	TRBJ2-2	NA	medium-sized	CASSYSSGGSGELFF	TGTGCCAGCAGTTACTCGTCTGGGGGCTCCGGGGAGCTGTTTTTT
TRBV29-1	TRBJ1-2	NA	NA	CSATAVYGYTF	TGCAGCGCCACAGCGGTCTATGGCTACACCTTC
TRBV10-3	TRBJ1-1	TRBD1	few	CATNDREVAMNTEAFF	TGTGCCACGAACGACAGGGAAGTCGCTATGAACACTGAAGCTTTCTTT
TRBV24-1	TRBJ2-2	NA	many	CATSDPGLNTGELFF	TGTGCCACCAGTGATCCTGGGCTCAACACCGGGGAGCTGTTTTTT
TRBV20-1	TRBJ1-5	TRBD1	NA	CSARAAPAQGAVANQPQHF	TGCAGTGCTAGAGCCGCCCCGGCACAGGGGGCGGTGGCCAATCAGCCCCAGCATTTT
TRBV20-1	TRBJ2-7	TRBD1	many	CSASRQGGEQYF	TGCAGTGCTAGTAGACAGGGCGGCGAGCAGTACTTC
TRBV20-1	TRBJ1-5	NA	NA	CSARDRFQGNQPQHF	TGCAGTGCTAGAGATCGGTTTCAGGGCAATCAGCCCCAGCATTTT
TRBV12-3/TRBV12-4	TRBJ2-1	TRBD1	few	CASCPPGQVGEQFF	TGTGCCAGCTGCCCCCCGGGACAGGTCGGTGAGCAGTTCTTC
TRBV10-3	TRBJ2-5	TRBD2	NA	CAINDPGLAIGETQYF	TGTGCCATCAATGATCCGGGACTAGCGATAGGGGAGACCCAGTACTTC
TRBV2	TRBJ2-1	NA	NA	CASSENREYNEQFF	TGTGCCAGCAGTGAAAACAGGGAATACAATGAGCAGTTCTTC
TRBV20-1	TRBJ1-2	NA	few	CSASEGGYTF	TGCAGTGCCAGCGAGGGAGGCTACACCTTC
TRBV4-2	TRBJ2-3	TRBD2	few	CASSQGRAGLGTDTQYF	TGTGCCAGCAGCCAAGGGCGAGCGGGGTTGGGCACAGATACGCAGTATTTT
TRBV7-8	TRBJ1-3	NA	medium-sized	CASYPGGSGNTIYF	TGTGCTAGTTACCCTGGGGGCTCTGGAAACACCATATATTTT
TRBV30	TRBJ1-4	NA	few	CAWSQHTGINEKLFF	TGTGCCTGGAGCCAACACACGGGGATAAATGAAAAACTGTTTTTT
TRBV5-1	TRBJ2-2	NA	NA	CASSSTAERDTGELFF	TGCGCCAGCAGCTCTACCGCCGAGCGGGACACCGGGGAGCTGTTTTTT
TRBV9	TRBJ1-2	NA	medium-sized	CASSVDGAGYTF	TGTGCCAGCAGCGTAGACGGGGCGGGCTACACCTTC
TRBV14	TRBJ1-1	TRBD1	few	CASSPLGTEQAFF	TGTGCCAGCAGCCCACTAGGGACAGAACAAGCTTTCTTT
TRBV5-1	TRBJ1-5	NA	medium-sized	CASSSGQSNQPQHF	TGTGCCAGCAGTTCCGGACAGAGCAATCAGCCCCAGCATTTT
TRBV12-3/TRBV12-4	TRBJ1-5	NA	many	CASSLAGSLDVQPQHF	TGTGCCAGCAGCCTGGCCGGGTCCTTAGATGTTCAGCCCCAGCATTTT
TRBV10-1	TRBJ2-1	NA	many	CASRKHESYNEQFF	TGCGCCAGCAGGAAACACGAATCCTACAATGAGCAGTTCTTC
TRBV28	TRBJ2-2	TRBD1	few	CASSFRNRGSGELFF	TGTGCCAGCAGTTTCCGAAACAGGGGGTCCGGGGAGCTGTTTTTT
TRBV28	TRBJ1-1	NA	NA	CASGRGSGTEAFF	TGTGCCAGCGGCAGGGGATCGGGCACTGAAGCTTTCTTT
TRBV19	TRBJ2-1	TRBD2	NA	CASSTRLASIYNEQFF	TGTGCCAGTAGTACAAGACTAGCGTCCATATACAATGAGCAGTTCTTC
TRBV20-1	TRBJ2-1	TRBD1	NA	CSAKQGAAFSSYNEQFF	TGCAGTGCTAAACAGGGGGCGGCTTTTAGCTCCTACAATGAGCAGTTCTTC
TRBV14	TRBJ2-7	TRBD2	few	CASSPRDREGEQYF	TGTGCCAGCAGCCCCCGGGACCGGGAGGGTGAGCAGTACTTC
TRBV18	TRBJ2-5	NA	few	CASSPQGIGETQYF	TGTGCCAGCTCACCCCAGGGGATAGGAGAGACCCAGTACTTC
TRBV7-9	TRBJ2-1	NA	NA	CASSPASGFRYNEQFF	TGTGCCAGCAGCCCCGCCTCTGGGTTCCGATACAATGAGCAGTTCTTC
TRBV28	TRBJ2-5	NA	NA	CASSLTQVRDQYF	TGTGCCAGCAGTTTAACTCAGGTGCGGGACCAGTACTTC